The clone carrying this T cell receptor (beta chain) was picked up many times. What it binds is not known. RNA transcripts gave rise to amplified TCR beta CDR3 regions. HTBI primers were the set used in a first-round RT-PCR of the TCR CDR3. TCRdb reprocessed the multiplex PCR reads with MiXCR, giving one entry per CDR3 protein. The data show roughly 420,000 distinct CDR3 sequences, approximately 15% seen once. Patients were excluded for uncontrolled infection, other autoimmune disease, pregnancy or lactation. This sample stems from a study of T cells in Graves' hyperthyroidism and ophthalmopathy. Germline CDR1 is SGHVS and CDR2 is FNYEAQ. With V trimmed by 4 bases and J by 2 bases, 7 bases remained unmatched. This CDR3 has 16 amino acids. Whole-study findings and limits: Classification by a 13 V-J model distinguished ophthalmopathy from stable hyperthyroidism. Most expanded thyroid clonotypes above 0.001 also appeared in blood.

The chain uses TRBV7-6 and TRBJ2-1, with 8 bases lining up with TRBD1. This TCR was sampled from a young woman with Graves' hyperthyroidism. Sequenced material: blood. The CDR3 nucleotides read TGTGCCAGCAGCTCAGGGGGCGGGACGACCTACAATGAGCAGTTCTTC. It yields the protein CASSSGGGTTYNEQFF.